One T cell receptor (beta chain) is described in this entry. TCRdb fed the 5' RACE reads into MiXCR, producing one record per CDR3 protein. The sample yields under 900,000 distinct CDR3 sequences, roughly 18% seen once. The sample originates from a study of identical twins. V was pared by 1 base and J by 6 bases, with 16 bases between. From germline, CDR1 is SEHNR and CDR2 FQNEAQ (reference sequence). This CDR3 is built from 16 residues. The same sample was also studied in work on T cells expressing NK-cell markers. Turning to that study: HCMV seropositivity marked most of the eight sequenced donors; one was seronegative. Top CD8+ clonotypes included the dominant CD3+CD56+NKG2C+ clonotypes in six donors.

J is TRBJ2-1 and V is TRBV7-9; D could derive from TRBD1 or TRBD2 (5 bases each). This TCR was recovered from a woman aged 18-30 years in good health. Material for sequencing was PBMCs. CDR3 residues: CASSLDGDPPLNEQFF. CDR3 nucleotide sequence: TGTGCCAGCAGCTTAGATGGGGACCCCCCTCTCAATGAGCAGTTCTTC.